The 20 T cell receptor beta chains in this list originate from one sample, sequenced in a study of T cell responses to AZD1222 COVID-19 vaccine. Libraries were prepared by immunoSEQ multiplex PCR; TCRdb keeps only in-frame clonotypes and omits some of them. Of under 150,000 clones in the sample, 92% were seen once. The material was peripheral blood, obtained on day 0 of AZD1222 vaccination. These receptors came from an adult in good health.

J is TRBJ1-1 and V is TRBV10-2; unclear D gene. The CDR3 is 18 residues long. From germline, CDR1 is WSHSY and CDR2 SAAADI. V gave up 0 bases and J gave up 1 base, with 18 bases separating them. The CDR3 protein is CASSESRVVGTENTEAFF. Here the CDR3 DNA reads TGCGCCAGCAGTGAGTCCAGAGTAGTTGGCACCGAGAACACTGAAGCTTTCTTT.

The chain links TRBV3-1 (or the pseudogene TRBV3-2) to TRBJ1-1; TRBD1 agrees at 7 bases. The V gene's germline CDR1 is LGHDT and CDR2 YNNKEL (reference sequence). The length of the CDR3 is 17 residues. Trimming took 1 base from V and 1 from J; bases not matched to a gene: 9. The CDR3 DNA reads TGTGCCAGCAGCCAAGGACCCACAGGGGCTAAGAACACTGAAGCTTTCTTT. Its translation: CASSQGPTGAKNTEAFF.

V usage is TRBV7-9 and J usage is TRBJ2-1, with 7 bases aligning to TRBD2. The CDR3 consists of 12 residues. Germline values: CDR1 SEHNR, CDR2 FQNEAQ (reference sequence). V lost 2 bases and J lost 9; bases outside the gene matches: 1. The CDR3 loop reads CASSLLAAEQFF. The CDR3, as DNA: TGTGCCAGCAGCTTACTAGCGGCTGAGCAGTTCTTC.

The gene calls are TRBV9 and TRBJ2-7; 7 bases match TRBD1. Germline V lookup: CDR1 SGDLS, CDR2 YYNGEE. Losses at the gene ends were 0 bases for V and 4 bases for J; bases not matched to a gene: 10. CDR3 length: 16 residues. For the CDR3, the DNA is TGTGCCAGCAGCGTAGCTGAGTCAGGGGGAGCGTACGAGCAGTACTTC. Translated: CASSVAESGGAYEQYF.

The gene calls are TRBV6-5 and TRBJ1-3; D may be TRBD1 (6 bases). This CDR3 spans 15 amino acids. V was clipped by 6 bases and J by 7 bases, with 19 bases between them. Germline assignment: CDR1 MNHEY and CDR2 SVGAGI. CDR3 nucleotides: TGTGCCAGCAGCTGGACAGAAAATGTGGGGAACACCATATATTTT. Protein: CASSWTENVGNTIYF.

This rearrangement joins TRBV18 to TRBJ1-4, with no clear D. Germline CDR1 and CDR2: KGHSH and LQKENI. The V and J ends lost 1 base and 8 bases respectively, with 11 bases between them. The CDR3 covers 14 residues. CDR3 in amino acids: CASSPRAEREKLFF. In DNA, the CDR3 is TGTGCCAGCTCACCACGGGCAGAAAGGGAAAAACTGTTTTTT. Full variable domain (missing parts from reference TRBV18 and TRBJ1-4): NAGVMQNPRHLVRRRGQEARLRCSPMKGHSHVYWYRQLPEEGLKFMVYLQKENIIDESGMPKERFSAEFPKEGPSILRIQQVVRGDSAAYFCASSPRAEREKLFFGSGTQLSVL.

The J gene is TRBJ1-2, the V gene TRBV4-3; D uncertain. There are 15 residues in the CDR3. Trimming left V 2 bases short and J 0 bases short, with 10 bases between. Per the germline V gene, CDR1 is LGHNA and CDR2 is YSLEER. This CDR3 is CASSQRRTANYGYTF. CDR3 DNA sequence: TGCGCCAGCAGCCAACGTCGTACAGCTAACTATGGCTACACCTTC.

V usage is TRBV4-1 and J usage is TRBJ1-1, with D possibly matching TRBD1 (5 bases). The CDR3 contains 16 residues. V was shortened by 1 base and J by 4 bases, with 16 bases between the two germline ends. CDR1 and CDR2 from the germline V gene are MGHRA and YSYEKL. CDR3 nucleotide sequence: TGCGCCAGCAGCCAAGTGCTCGGGGCTCCAGGCACTGAAGCTTTCTTT. Amino acids: CASSQVLGAPGTEAFF.

This clone was picked up one time. The V gene is TRBV5-4, the J gene TRBJ2-1, with D perhaps given as TRBD1 or TRBD2 (5 bases each). V gave up 0 bases and J gave up 10 bases, with 11 bases separating them. The CDR3 runs 13 residues. Germline CDR1 is SGHNT and CDR2 is YYREEE (reference sequence). The CDR3 DNA reads as TGTGCCAGCAGCTTGGGGGGGAGCTGGGAGCAGTTCTTC. Residues: CASSLGGSWEQFF.

V and J are TRBV27 and TRBJ2-1, with D tentatively TRBD2 (6 bases). The germline CDR1 and CDR2 sequences are MNHEY and SMNVEV (reference sequence). The length of the CDR3 is 13 residues. Trimming took 2 bases from V and 10 from J, leaving 12 bases between them. Written as DNA, the CDR3 is TGTGCCAGCAGTTTAGGGGGGACGGCCGAGCAGTTCTTC. It codes for CASSLGGTAEQFF.

This rearrangement joins TRBV28 to TRBJ2-7; 15 bases line up with TRBD2. Germline assignment: CDR1 MDHEN and CDR2 SYDVKM. The CDR3 totals 16 residues. The trim removed 3 bases at V and 7 bases at J, leaving 7 bases unmatched. The CDR3 spells CASSFSTGLAGGEQYF. CDR3 DNA sequence: TGTGCCAGCAGTTTCTCAACGGGACTAGCGGGGGGAGAGCAGTACTTC.

The CDR3 sequence is CASSPDINYGYTF. The CDR3 DNA follows: TGTGCCAGCTCACCCGACATTAACTATGGCTACACCTTC. This sequence joins TRBV18 and TRBJ1-2; the D is unclear. V dropped 3 bases and J dropped 1 base, with 6 bases sitting between them. The CDR3 sequence is 13 residues long. Per germline, CDR1 KGHSH and CDR2 LQKENI.

The genes are TRBV19 and TRBJ1-2; D may be TRBD1 (6 bases). This CDR3 has 13 residues. Between the trimmed V and J ends, which lost 5 bases and 7 bases, there was a span of 14 bases. Germline CDR1 LNHDA, CDR2 SQIVND (reference sequence). The CDR3 DNA reads as TGTGCCAGTAGTCCTCGGGGGCAGAGTGGCTACACCTTC. Residues: CASSPRGQSGYTF.

This chain uses TRBV28 with TRBJ1-3, with no clear D. Germline lookup yields CDR1 MDHEN and CDR2 SYDVKM. Trimming took off 1 base at V and 0 bases at J, with 7 bases between the two ends. This CDR3 has 15 residues. As DNA, the CDR3 is TGTGCCAGCAGTTTATCCCTGGACTCTGGAAACACCATATATTTT. It codes for CASSLSLDSGNTIYF.

The chain has TRBV29-1 and TRBJ1-5, with 8 bases fitting TRBD1. The V segment lost 2 bases and the J segment 6 bases; nucleotides outside the gene matches: 3. CDR1 is SQVTM and CDR2 is ANQGSEA in the germline V gene. CDR3 length equals 13 residues. The CDR3 DNA sequence: TGCAGCGTTGAACAGGGGGCAGGTCAGCCCCAGCATTTT. Protein sequence: CSVEQGAGQPQHF.

This clone was seen once. The chain combines TRBV28 with TRBJ1-4, with D unclear. The CDR3 covers 14 residues. V gave up 5 bases and J gave up 10 bases, with 17 bases separating them. Germline V CDR1 and CDR2: MDHEN, SYDVKM. CDR3 coding DNA: TGTGCCAGCAGTACCCCCGGGGATGTGGCAAAACTGTTTTTT. Amino acid sequence: CASSTPGDVAKLFF.

The CDR3 region has the DNA TGCGCCAGCAGCTTGGAGGGGCTAAGGGATTCACCCCTCCACTTT. Its translation: CASSLEGLRDSPLHF. V usage is TRBV5-1 and J usage is TRBJ1-6, with D perhaps TRBD1 (5 bases). The V end was cut by 0 bases, the J end by 8 bases, with 12 bases between. Germline CDR1 and CDR2: SGHRS and YFSETQ. This CDR3 region has 15 residues.

The V and J genes are TRBV7-9 and TRBJ1-1; TRBD1 agrees at 7 bases. The CDR3 contains 15 residues. Germline values: CDR1 SEHNR, CDR2 FQNEAQ (reference sequence). V gave up 5 bases and J gave up 1 base; unmatched junction bases: 7. The CDR3 DNA reads TGTGCCAGCAGCGCGAAGGGGGCGAGGAACACTGAAGCTTTCTTT. Amino acid sequence: CASSAKGARNTEAFF.

The chain carries TRBV5-4 and TRBJ2-2, with TRBD2 matching over 7 bases. J gave up 2 bases and V 5 bases, and 6 bases lay outside the gene matches. CDR1 is SGHNT and CDR2 is YYREEE in the germline V gene (reference sequence). The CDR3 totals 15 residues. The CDR3 reads CASRERGVNTGELFF. For the CDR3, the DNA is TGTGCCAGCAGGGAACGGGGGGTCAACACCGGGGAGCTGTTTTTT.

This chain links TRBV5-8 with TRBJ1-3; D gene unclear. Trimming took off 3 bases at V and 4 bases at J, with 11 bases between the two ends. From germline, CDR1 is SGHTS and CDR2 YDEGEE. This CDR3 has 14 amino acids. The CDR3 is CASSWGFEGNTIYF. In nucleotides, the CDR3 is TGTGCCAGCAGCTGGGGTTTCGAAGGAAACACCATATATTTT.